One sample yielded the 17 T cell receptor beta chains listed below, sequenced in a study of blood T cell repertoires in COVID-19. Here immunoSEQ multiplex PCR was the method, and the copy in TCRdb shows in-frame clones only, minus some. The sample includes roughly 170,000 clones, around 89% of them seen just once. Input material: peripheral blood. These receptor sequences come from a man between 60 and 75 years old with acute or convalescent COVID-19.

Written as DNA, the CDR3 is TGTGCCAGCAGTTTGGGCGGGAGGCCCCTTAGGGAGCAGTACTTC. Amino acid sequence: CASSLGGRPLREQYF. This chain connects TRBV27 to TRBJ2-7, with 8 bases matching TRBD2. Trimming took 3 bases from V and 7 from J; bases not matched to a gene: 11. The germline V gene has CDR1 MNHEY and CDR2 SMNVEV (reference sequence). This CDR3 has 15 residues.

Only one count was recorded for this clone. The genes are TRBV27 and TRBJ2-5; the match to TRBD1 covers 8 bases. Germline CDR1 reads MNHEY; CDR2 reads SMNVEV (reference sequence). J gave up 1 base and V 4 bases, and 5 bases lay outside the gene matches. The CDR3 consists of 15 residues. The CDR3 coding sequence is TGTGCCAGCAGTTCCCTGGGGACAGGCCAAGAGACCCAGTACTTC. It translates to CASSSLGTGQETQYF.

The chain uses TRBV6-2 or TRBV6-3 and TRBJ2-7; D is uncertain. With 2 bases removed from V and 1 base from J, the gap between germline ends came to 6 bases. CDR3 length: 13 residues. Germline V CDR1 and CDR2: MNHEY, SVGEGT. The DNA for the CDR3 is TGTGCCAGCAGTTACAATCCTTCCTACGAGCAGTACTTC. Translating it yields CASSYNPSYEQYF.

The chain recombines TRBV5-8 with TRBJ1-3; D gene ambiguous. The V end was cut by 6 bases, the J end by 7 bases, with 20 bases between. There are 15 residues in the CDR3. CDR1 SGHTS and CDR2 YDEGEE come from the germline V gene. The CDR3 here is CASTPSGVRGNTIYF. The DNA for the CDR3 is TGTGCCAGCACCCCGTCCGGGGTGAGAGGGAACACCATATATTTT.

The genes are TRBV29-1 and TRBJ1-2; possibly TRBD1 for D (6 bases). Trimming pared 3 bases from V and 0 bases from J, leaving 11 bases between. This CDR3 spans 14 amino acids. Germline V gene lookup returns CDR1 SQVTM and CDR2 ANQGSEA. This CDR3 is CSVEAGAANYGYTF. The CDR3 DNA is TGCAGCGTTGAGGCGGGGGCGGCTAACTATGGCTACACCTTC.

The chain recombines TRBV6-5 with TRBJ2-1; D might be TRBD2 (6 bases). There are 15 residues in the CDR3. In germline, CDR1 is MNHEY, CDR2 SVGAGI. The V gene lost 0 bases and the J gene lost 4 bases, with 10 bases spanning the gap. CDR3 DNA sequence: TGTGCCAGCAGTTACTCCACTAGCATTTACAATGAGCAGTTCTTC. It translates to CASSYSTSIYNEQFF.

The rearrangement joins TRBV7-3 to TRBJ2-7, with D possibly being TRBD2 (6 bases). With 2 bases removed from V and 3 bases from J, the gap between germline ends came to 11 bases. Germline V gene sequence: CDR1 SGHTA, CDR2 FQGTGA. CDR3 length equals 14 residues. DNA of the CDR3: TGTGCCAGCAGCTTAGAAAGCGGGTTCTACGAGCAGTACTTC. Translation gives CASSLESGFYEQYF.

The CDR3 bases are TGTGCCAGCAGTGAACCTCGCGGCCGGACAGTCCGCACAGATACGCAGTATTTT. Its protein is CASSEPRGRTVRTDTQYF. The genes are TRBV6-1 and TRBJ2-3; possible D gene TRBD1, 6 bases. Trimming stripped 2 bases from V and 1 base from J, with 19 bases between. Germline loops: CDR1 MNHNS, CDR2 SASEGT. The CDR3 length is 18 residues.

The chain carries TRBV27 and TRBJ2-7, with D perhaps matching TRBD1 (6 bases). V was clipped by 6 bases and J by 4 bases, with 16 bases between them. The CDR3 spans 14 residues. Germline CDR1 MNHEY, CDR2 SMNVEV (reference sequence). The chain's CDR3 is CASRETGAFYEQYF. CDR3 sequence (DNA): TGTGCCAGCAGGGAGACAGGAGCCTTTTACGAGCAGTACTTC.

V and J are TRBV10-1 and TRBJ1-2; 9 nucleotides align to TRBD1. V lost 0 bases to trimming and J lost 6 bases; unmatched junction nucleotides: 8. The CDR3 covers 16 residues. Germline V CDR1 and CDR2: WNHNN, SYGVQD (reference sequence). The CDR3 protein is CASSESTGTGWNGYTF. DNA of the CDR3: TGCGCCAGCAGTGAGTCTACCGGGACAGGGTGGAATGGCTACACCTTC.

This clone was seen a single time. The rearrangement links TRBV6-5 to TRBJ1-1; D is unresolved. The V end was cut by 4 bases, the J end by 4 bases, with 10 bases between. CDR3 length equals 13 residues. The germline CDR1 and CDR2 sequences are MNHEY and SVGAGI. The CDR3 DNA sequence: TGTGCCAGCAGTTCGAACAGACCCACTGAAGCTTTCTTT. It encodes CASSSNRPTEAFF.

The chain recombines TRBV9 with TRBJ1-1, with a weak D call TRBD1 (6 bases). Germline CDR1 and CDR2: SGDLS and YYNGEE. Trimming took 4 bases from V and 3 from J, leaving 13 bases between them. This CDR3 has 14 residues. As DNA, the CDR3 is TGTGCCAGCAGCCCACAGGGAGGGGACACTGAAGCTTTCTTT. Translating it yields CASSPQGGDTEAFF.

V is TRBV27 and J is TRBJ2-1; 7 nucleotides match TRBD2. CDR1 MNHEY and CDR2 SMNVEV come from the germline V gene (reference sequence). V dropped 6 bases and J dropped 7; count of bases not matched to a gene: 9. This CDR3 has 14 amino acids. The CDR3 DNA is TGTGCCAGCAGCCGGTGGGAGGGCCTAAATGAGCAGTTCTTC. This gives the protein CASSRWEGLNEQFF.

The genes are TRBV7-3 and TRBJ2-1; no clear D. This CDR3 region has 12 residues. CDR1 is SGHTA and CDR2 is FQGTGA in the germline V gene. The V and J ends lost 8 bases and 9 bases respectively, with 14 bases between them. Here the CDR3 reads CASGRVRSEQFF. Here the CDR3 DNA reads TGTGCCAGCGGCCGGGTCCGGAGTGAGCAGTTCTTC.

This clone was detected only once. The rearrangement uses TRBV5-1 and TRBJ1-1; 9 positions match TRBD1. The germline CDR1 and CDR2 sequences are SGHRS and YFSETQ. The V gene end was trimmed by 0 bases and the J gene end by 8 bases; junction bases not matched to a gene: 5. The CDR3 contains 14 residues. CDR3 coding DNA: TGCGCCAGCAGCTTGGACGCCGGGACAGGGGAAGCTTTCTTT. Its translation is CASSLDAGTGEAFF.

This chain links TRBV5-4 with TRBJ2-3; 9 bases map to TRBD1. CDR1 is SGHNT and CDR2 is YYREEE in the germline V gene (reference sequence). There are 14 residues in the CDR3. Germline trimming cut 4 bases from V and 5 bases from J; bases unmatched to any gene: 5. CDR3 residues: CASSGTGTRDTQYF. The CDR3 nucleotides are TGTGCCAGCAGCGGGACAGGGACCAGAGATACGCAGTATTTT.

This rearrangement joins TRBV18 to TRBJ1-1, with D tentatively TRBD1 (5 bases). Trimming left V 6 bases short and J 1 base short, with 9 bases between. There are 13 residues in the CDR3. Per germline, CDR1 KGHSH and CDR2 LQKENI. CDR3 loop: CASSDSRNTEAFF. The CDR3 DNA sequence: TGTGCCAGCTCTGACAGTCGGAACACTGAAGCTTTCTTT.